A selection of T cell receptor beta chains follows, all from one sample in a study of T cell responses to AZD1222 COVID-19 vaccine. Produced via immunoSEQ multiplex PCR; TCRdb's table is partial and in-frame only. The sample includes 130,000 to 150,000 clones, roughly 91% of them seen just once. The input for sequencing was peripheral blood, taken 28 days after the second AZD1222 dose. Receptor source: an adult who received the AZD1222 COVID-19 vaccine. Both conserved end residues are part of each CDR3. The order of the fields is V gene, D gene, clone size, CDR3 length, J gene, CDR3 DNA, CDR3 protein. A D gene is named only where the DNA matches it firmly. The listing skips clone size in some rows; elsewhere it reads once, few, many or a size class.

v_gene: TRBV13; d_gene: NA; abundance: NA; len: 16; j_gene: TRBJ1-3; CDR3nt: TGTGCCAGCAGCTTAGGCCTAGACCGCTCTGGAAACACCATATATTTT; CDR3aa: CASSLGLDRSGNTIYF
v_gene: TRBV5-1; d_gene: TRBD1; abundance: NA; len: 15; j_gene: TRBJ1-2; CDR3nt: TGCGCCAGCAGCTTGGTAGGGGGCAGGGACTATGGCTACACCTTC; CDR3aa: CASSLVGGRDYGYTF
v_gene: TRBV7-2; d_gene: NA; abundance: NA; len: 14; j_gene: TRBJ1-2; CDR3nt: TGTGCCAGCAGCTTAAATTGGGGGAACTATGGCTACACCTTC; CDR3aa: CASSLNWGNYGYTF
v_gene: TRBV5-1; d_gene: NA; abundance: NA; len: 16; j_gene: TRBJ2-3; CDR3nt: TGCGCCAGCAGCTCCGGGGCCAAGGGTTCCACAGATACGCAGTATTTT; CDR3aa: CASSSGAKGSTDTQYF
v_gene: TRBV9; d_gene: NA; abundance: NA; len: 16; j_gene: TRBJ1-3; CDR3nt: TGTGCCAGCAGCGTAGGAGCAGCCAGCTCTGGAAACACCATATATTTT; CDR3aa: CASSVGAASSGNTIYF
v_gene: TRBV3-1/TRBV3-2; d_gene: TRBD1; abundance: NA; len: 17; j_gene: TRBJ1-1; CDR3nt: TGTGCCAGCAGCCAATGGGGGACAGGGGGCACGAACACTGAAGCTTTCTTT; CDR3aa: CASSQWGTGGTNTEAFF
v_gene: TRBV19; d_gene: NA; abundance: NA; len: 12; j_gene: TRBJ1-1; CDR3nt: TGTGCCAGTGGAAAGACGCGGACTGAAGCTTTCTTT; CDR3aa: CASGKTRTEAFF
v_gene: TRBV24-1; d_gene: NA; abundance: NA; len: 13; j_gene: TRBJ2-3; CDR3nt: TGTGCCACCAGTGATTTGATCTCCGGGACGCAGTATTTT; CDR3aa: CATSDLISGTQYF
v_gene: TRBV7-9; d_gene: NA; abundance: NA; len: 13; j_gene: TRBJ2-1; CDR3nt: TGTGCCAGCAGCCCAAGGTCGGACAATGAGCAGTTCTTC; CDR3aa: CASSPRSDNEQFF
v_gene: TRBV6-5; d_gene: NA; abundance: NA; len: 13; j_gene: TRBJ1-4; CDR3nt: TGTGCCAGCAGTTACCAGGTCGGCGAAAAACTGTTTTTT; CDR3aa: CASSYQVGEKLFF
v_gene: TRBV6-5; d_gene: NA; abundance: NA; len: 15; j_gene: TRBJ1-1; CDR3nt: TGTGCCAGCAGTTACTCTGTTGGGTCCAGGGGTGAAGCTTTCTTT; CDR3aa: CASSYSVGSRGEAFF
v_gene: TRBV11-2; d_gene: NA; abundance: NA; len: 15; j_gene: TRBJ2-1; CDR3nt: TGTGCCAGCACCCCCTTAGACAGGTTTTACAATGAGCAGTTCTTC; CDR3aa: CASTPLDRFYNEQFF
v_gene: TRBV5-5; d_gene: NA; abundance: NA; len: 15; j_gene: TRBJ2-7; CDR3nt: TGTGCCAGCAGGCATCGCTGGGACAACTCCTACGAGCAGTACTTC; CDR3aa: CASRHRWDNSYEQYF
v_gene: TRBV19; d_gene: NA; abundance: once; len: 10; j_gene: TRBJ1-3; CDR3nt: TGTGGGGTATCTGGAAACACCATATATTTT; CDR3aa: CGVSGNTIYF
v_gene: TRBV13; d_gene: NA; abundance: NA; len: 12; j_gene: TRBJ1-2; CDR3nt: TGTGCCAGCAGCCCCCGGGGAGGTGGCTACACCTTC; CDR3aa: CASSPRGGGYTF
v_gene: TRBV5-1; d_gene: NA; abundance: NA; len: 13; j_gene: TRBJ1-2; CDR3nt: TGCGCCAGCAACTCCGGGACGGCTCCTGGCTACACCTTC; CDR3aa: CASNSGTAPGYTF
v_gene: TRBV6-4; d_gene: NA; abundance: NA; len: 13; j_gene: TRBJ1-1; CDR3nt: TGTGCCAGCAGCAGGGGCGCAGACACTGAAGCTTTCTTT; CDR3aa: CASSRGADTEAFF
v_gene: TRBV9; d_gene: NA; abundance: NA; len: 15; j_gene: TRBJ1-1; CDR3nt: TGTGCCAGCAGCGTAGCCAGGGGTACGAACACTGAAGCTTTCTTT; CDR3aa: CASSVARGTNTEAFF
v_gene: TRBV5-1; d_gene: NA; abundance: NA; len: 16; j_gene: TRBJ2-2; CDR3nt: TGCGCCAGCAGCTCCTCCCCTGGACACAACACCGGGGAGCTGTTTTTT; CDR3aa: CASSSSPGHNTGELFF
v_gene: TRBV3-1/TRBV3-2; d_gene: TRBD2; abundance: NA; len: 14; j_gene: TRBJ2-7; CDR3nt: TGTGCCAGCAGCTATGGACTAGCGCAGTACGAGCAGTACTTC; CDR3aa: CASSYGLAQYEQYF
v_gene: TRBV27; d_gene: NA; abundance: NA; len: 15; j_gene: TRBJ2-7; CDR3nt: TGTGCCAGCAGTTTATTTGGCAGCAGCTCCTACGAGCAGTACTTC; CDR3aa: CASSLFGSSSYEQYF
v_gene: TRBV5-1; d_gene: TRBD2; abundance: once; len: 16; j_gene: TRBJ2-3; CDR3nt: TGCGCCAGCAGCTTGGTGCCTAGCGGAGGGACAGATACGCAGTATTTT; CDR3aa: CASSLVPSGGTDTQYF
v_gene: TRBV7-8; d_gene: NA; abundance: NA; len: 15; j_gene: TRBJ1-1; CDR3nt: TGTGCCAGCAGCGCCGGGAGCCCCATGAACACTGAAGCTTTCTTT; CDR3aa: CASSAGSPMNTEAFF
v_gene: TRBV4-1; d_gene: NA; abundance: NA; len: 15; j_gene: TRBJ1-6; CDR3nt: TGCGCCAGCAGCCAAGAGGGCGGATCCAGCTCACCCCTCCACTTT; CDR3aa: CASSQEGGSSSPLHF
v_gene: TRBV11-1; d_gene: NA; abundance: NA; len: 13; j_gene: TRBJ1-1; CDR3nt: TGTGCCAGCAGCCTGAACTCGGGGACTGAAGCTTTCTTT; CDR3aa: CASSLNSGTEAFF
v_gene: TRBV9; d_gene: NA; abundance: NA; len: 15; j_gene: TRBJ2-7; CDR3nt: TGTGCCAGCAGCAACCACAGGGATCCTAACTACGAGCAGTACTTC; CDR3aa: CASSNHRDPNYEQYF
v_gene: TRBV14; d_gene: NA; abundance: NA; len: 15; j_gene: TRBJ2-1; CDR3nt: TGTGCCAGCAGCCAATTACGGACAGCTTCCAATGAGCAGTTCTTC; CDR3aa: CASSQLRTASNEQFF
v_gene: TRBV6-2/TRBV6-3; d_gene: NA; abundance: NA; len: 17; j_gene: TRBJ2-6; CDR3nt: TGTGCCAGCAGTTACCCGCCATATCGCGTGGGGGCCAACGTCCTGACTTTC; CDR3aa: CASSYPPYRVGANVLTF
v_gene: TRBV19; d_gene: NA; abundance: NA; len: 14; j_gene: TRBJ1-1; CDR3nt: TGTGCCAGTAGGGCCATGGACCGGAACACTGAAGCTTTCTTT; CDR3aa: CASRAMDRNTEAFF
v_gene: TRBV6-5; d_gene: TRBD1; abundance: NA; len: 15; j_gene: TRBJ1-4; CDR3nt: TGTGCCAGCAGTTACTCGGGACAGATTAATGAAAAACTGTTTTTT; CDR3aa: CASSYSGQINEKLFF
v_gene: TRBV7-8; d_gene: NA; abundance: NA; len: 15; j_gene: TRBJ1-2; CDR3nt: TGTGCCAGCAGCCCCAGGGGTACACCGATCTATGGCTACACCTTC; CDR3aa: CASSPRGTPIYGYTF